This entry is about one TCR beta chain. Its specificity is not known. This entry is derived from a study of lymphopenia after photon versus proton radiotherapy. The CDR3 has 17 residues. V gave up 2 bases and J gave up 0 bases; unmatched junction bases: 9. CDR1 is KGHSH and CDR2 is LQKENI in the germline V gene. Here immunoSEQ multiplex PCR was the method, and the copy in TCRdb shows in-frame clones only, minus some. The sample contains approximately 170,000 clones, around nine tenths of which appear only once. The study, taken as a whole, reports: Proton therapy kept repertoires fairly stable, unlike photons, which gained effector/memory cells. A bigger post-nadir fall in TCR diversity correlated inversely with survival time in deceased patients. Post-nadir diversity loss with photons came from oligoclonal expansion, particularly CD8+ Temra cells.

The rearrangement joins TRBV18 to TRBJ2-7; 8 positions match TRBD1. Material: peripheral blood, obtained from a patient treated with photon-based radiotherapy. The source of this sequence is a man aged 45-65 years with gastric cancer. The CDR3, as DNA: TGTGCCAGCTCACCAAGATCGTCACAGGGGGGCTCCTACGAGCAGTACTTC. The encoded protein is CASSPRSSQGGSYEQYF.